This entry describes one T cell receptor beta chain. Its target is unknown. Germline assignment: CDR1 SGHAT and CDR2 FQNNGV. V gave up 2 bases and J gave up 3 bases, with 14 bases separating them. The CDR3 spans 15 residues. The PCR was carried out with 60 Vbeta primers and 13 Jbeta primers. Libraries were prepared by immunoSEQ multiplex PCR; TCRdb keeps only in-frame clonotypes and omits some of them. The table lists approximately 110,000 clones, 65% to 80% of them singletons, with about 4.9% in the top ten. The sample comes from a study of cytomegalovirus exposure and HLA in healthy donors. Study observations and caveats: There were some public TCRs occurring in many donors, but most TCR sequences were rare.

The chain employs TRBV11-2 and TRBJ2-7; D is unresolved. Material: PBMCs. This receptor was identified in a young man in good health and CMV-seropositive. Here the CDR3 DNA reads TGTGCCAGCAGCTTAAGTCCTGGCTCGAACTACGAGCAGTACTTC. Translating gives CASSLSPGSNYEQYF. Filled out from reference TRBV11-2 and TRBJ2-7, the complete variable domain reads EAGVAQSPRYKIIEKRQSVAFWCNPISGHATLYWYQQILGQGPKLLIQFQNNGVVDDSQLPKDRFSAERLKGVDSTLKIQPAKLEDSAVYLCASSLSPGSNYEQYFGPGTRLTVT.